This is a list of T cell receptor beta chains from one sample in a study of shared clonotypes between healthy human individuals. Measured with immunoSEQ multiplex PCR; TCRdb has only the in-frame clones, and not every one. This table has fewer than 3 million clones, around 92% appearing once. Sample: naive CD4+ T cells from PBMCs. The receptors were sampled from a man younger than 30 in good health. Some clones in this sample may be carry-over from other donors' samples. Each CDR3 is given with its conserved first and last residue. The D gene is left open where the match is weak. Only part of the rows carry a size: once, few, many, or a class if the clone is expanded.

d_call: TRBD1
clone_size: -
v_call: TRBV5-1
j_call: TRBJ2-7
cdr3_aa: CASSLAGTASYEQYF
cdr3_nt: TGCGCCAGCAGCTTGGCCGGGACAGCTTCCTACGAGCAGTACTTC

d_call: -
clone_size: -
v_call: TRBV7-9
j_call: TRBJ1-5
cdr3_aa: CASSQSQDQPQHF
cdr3_nt: TGTGCCAGCAGCCAATCACAGGATCAGCCCCAGCATTTT

d_call: TRBD1
clone_size: -
v_call: TRBV7-3
j_call: TRBJ1-2
cdr3_aa: CASSLGQGNYGYTF
cdr3_nt: TGTGCCAGCAGCCTGGGACAGGGGAACTATGGCTACACCTTC

d_call: TRBD1
clone_size: -
v_call: TRBV28
j_call: TRBJ1-5
cdr3_aa: CASRGTGNLYSNQPQHF
cdr3_nt: TGTGCCAGCAGAGGGACAGGGAACCTTTATAGCAATCAGCCCCAGCATTTT

d_call: -
clone_size: few
v_call: TRBV2
j_call: TRBJ2-2
cdr3_aa: CASRTGNTGELFF
cdr3_nt: TGTGCCAGCCGGACGGGGAACACCGGGGAGCTGTTTTTT

d_call: -
clone_size: -
v_call: TRBV29-1
j_call: TRBJ2-3
cdr3_aa: CSVAQTLGTDTQYF
cdr3_nt: TGCAGCGTTGCACAGACCCTTGGCACAGATACGCAGTATTTT

d_call: -
clone_size: -
v_call: TRBV18
j_call: TRBJ2-1
cdr3_aa: CASSPSLDNEQFF
cdr3_nt: TGTGCCAGCTCACCCTCACTAGACAATGAGCAGTTCTTC

d_call: -
clone_size: -
v_call: TRBV2
j_call: TRBJ2-5
cdr3_aa: CASSEELGKETQYF
cdr3_nt: TGTGCCAGCAGTGAAGAACTGGGGAAGGAGACCCAGTACTTC

d_call: -
clone_size: few
v_call: TRBV10-3
j_call: TRBJ1-1
cdr3_aa: CAIRDQLNTEAFF
cdr3_nt: TGTGCCATCAGAGACCAATTGAACACTGAAGCTTTCTTT

d_call: -
clone_size: -
v_call: TRBV7-2
j_call: TRBJ1-1
cdr3_aa: CASSLGIGLGAEAFF
cdr3_nt: TGTGCCAGCAGCTTAGGAATAGGCCTGGGGGCTGAAGCTTTCTTT

d_call: TRBD2
clone_size: -
v_call: TRBV7-3
j_call: TRBJ2-1
cdr3_aa: CASSSTGTRSGNEQFF
cdr3_nt: TGTGCCAGCAGCTCGACCGGGACTAGGAGTGGCAATGAGCAGTTCTTC

d_call: -
clone_size: -
v_call: TRBV6-5
j_call: TRBJ2-5
cdr3_aa: CASSSLQGRKTQYF
cdr3_nt: TGTGCCAGCAGTTCCTTACAGGGACGGAAGACCCAGTACTTC

d_call: -
clone_size: -
v_call: TRBV18
j_call: TRBJ2-1
cdr3_aa: CASFGGDEQFF
cdr3_nt: TGTGCCAGCTTTGGGGGAGATGAGCAGTTCTTC

d_call: -
clone_size: -
v_call: TRBV5-1
j_call: TRBJ2-1
cdr3_aa: CASSLRQTGAYNEQFF
cdr3_nt: TGCGCCAGCAGCTTACGACAGACAGGAGCCTACAATGAGCAGTTCTTC

d_call: -
clone_size: -
v_call: TRBV7-3
j_call: TRBJ2-1
cdr3_aa: CASSLGQGNEQFF
cdr3_nt: TGTGCCAGCAGCTTAGGTCAGGGTAATGAGCAGTTCTTC

d_call: -
clone_size: -
v_call: TRBV5-6
j_call: TRBJ1-1
cdr3_aa: CASSALGADTEAFF
cdr3_nt: TGTGCCAGCAGCGCACTGGGGGCGGACACTGAAGCTTTCTTT

d_call: -
clone_size: -
v_call: TRBV28
j_call: TRBJ2-7
cdr3_aa: CASSFAAPTTEQYF
cdr3_nt: TGTGCCAGCAGTTTCGCTGCGCCTACGACGGAGCAGTACTTC

d_call: -
clone_size: -
v_call: TRBV28
j_call: TRBJ1-2
cdr3_aa: CASSLSGSPNYGYTF
cdr3_nt: TGTGCCAGCAGTTTAAGTGGCAGCCCTAACTATGGCTACACCTTC

d_call: TRBD2
clone_size: -
v_call: TRBV7-9
j_call: TRBJ2-1
cdr3_aa: CASSSHRTSGDNEQFF
cdr3_nt: TGTGCCAGCAGTTCGCACCGGACTAGTGGGGACAATGAGCAGTTCTTC

d_call: TRBD1
clone_size: -
v_call: TRBV10-2
j_call: TRBJ1-1
cdr3_aa: CASKGWTGQKNTEAFF
cdr3_nt: TGCGCCAGCAAGGGGTGGACAGGGCAGAAGAACACTGAAGCTTTCTTT

d_call: -
clone_size: -
v_call: TRBV12-5
j_call: TRBJ2-1
cdr3_aa: CASGLVGGKVF
cdr3_nt: TGTGCTAGTGGTTTGGTCGGGGGAAAAGTCTTC

d_call: -
clone_size: few
v_call: TRBV5-1
j_call: TRBJ1-1
cdr3_aa: CASSPDRSEAFF
cdr3_nt: TGCGCCAGCAGCCCCGACAGGAGCGAAGCTTTCTTT

d_call: -
clone_size: -
v_call: TRBV28
j_call: TRBJ2-1
cdr3_aa: CASSLSDPFYEQFF
cdr3_nt: TGTGCCAGCAGTTTATCTGACCCGTTTTATGAGCAGTTCTTC

d_call: TRBD1
clone_size: -
v_call: TRBV30
j_call: TRBJ1-5
cdr3_aa: CAWSVGTGDQPQHF
cdr3_nt: TGTGCCTGGAGTGTAGGGACAGGAGATCAGCCCCAGCATTTT

d_call: -
clone_size: -
v_call: TRBV28
j_call: TRBJ2-3
cdr3_aa: CASSPRDGLGDTQYF
cdr3_nt: TGTGCCAGCAGTCCCCGGGATGGCCTAGGTGATACGCAGTATTTT

d_call: -
clone_size: -
v_call: TRBV14
j_call: TRBJ2-7
cdr3_aa: CASSHQGGFYEQYF
cdr3_nt: TGTGCCAGCAGCCACCAGGGGGGCTTTTACGAGCAGTACTTC

d_call: -
clone_size: -
v_call: TRBV10-3
j_call: TRBJ2-2
cdr3_aa: CAISDGGGRTGELFF
cdr3_nt: TGTGCCATCAGTGACGGCGGAGGGCGCACCGGGGAGCTGTTTTTT

d_call: -
clone_size: -
v_call: TRBV7-7
j_call: TRBJ2-3
cdr3_aa: CASSSSGLTDTQYF
cdr3_nt: TGTGCCAGCAGCTCAAGCGGGTTAACAGATACGCAGTATTTT

d_call: TRBD2
clone_size: once
v_call: TRBV7-9
j_call: TRBJ2-7
cdr3_aa: CASSLAPGLADSYEQYF
cdr3_nt: TGTGCCAGCAGCTTAGCACCTGGACTAGCGGACTCCTACGAGCAGTACTTC

d_call: TRBD1
clone_size: -
v_call: TRBV28
j_call: TRBJ1-2
cdr3_aa: CASSPGQAADGYTF
cdr3_nt: TGTGCCAGCAGCCCCGGACAGGCGGCCGATGGCTACACCTTC

d_call: TRBD1
clone_size: -
v_call: TRBV19
j_call: TRBJ1-2
cdr3_aa: CASSDLTGTGGRGYTF
cdr3_nt: TGTGCCAGTAGTGATCTAACCGGGACAGGGGGAAGAGGCTACACCTTC

d_call: -
clone_size: -
v_call: TRBV18
j_call: TRBJ2-5
cdr3_aa: CASSFSYQETQYF
cdr3_nt: TGTGCCAGCTCATTCAGTTACCAAGAGACCCAGTACTTC

d_call: TRBD1
clone_size: -
v_call: TRBV15
j_call: TRBJ2-7
cdr3_aa: CATSRDPRTGGSYEQYF
cdr3_nt: TGTGCCACCAGCAGAGATCCGCGGACAGGGGGCTCCTACGAGCAGTACTTC

d_call: -
clone_size: -
v_call: TRBV11-2
j_call: TRBJ1-1
cdr3_aa: CASSLVTAGGAFF
cdr3_nt: TGTGCCAGCAGCTTAGTAACAGCCGGAGGAGCTTTCTTT

d_call: TRBD1
clone_size: -
v_call: TRBV6-1
j_call: TRBJ2-7
cdr3_aa: CASSEAGTDVYEQYF
cdr3_nt: TGTGCCAGCAGTGAAGCTGGGACAGACGTCTACGAGCAGTACTTC

d_call: -
clone_size: -
v_call: TRBV5-1
j_call: TRBJ2-3
cdr3_aa: CASSLAFGGVSADTQYF
cdr3_nt: TGCGCCAGCAGCTTGGCCTTCGGCGGGGTAAGCGCAGATACGCAGTATTTT

d_call: -
clone_size: -
v_call: TRBV7-8
j_call: TRBJ2-5
cdr3_aa: CASSYPLETQYF
cdr3_nt: TGTGCCAGCAGCTACCCGTTGGAGACCCAGTACTTC

d_call: -
clone_size: -
v_call: TRBV11-2
j_call: TRBJ2-1
cdr3_aa: CASFPSNSREQFF
cdr3_nt: TGTGCCAGCTTCCCGTCTAATTCCCGTGAGCAGTTCTTC

d_call: -
clone_size: -
v_call: TRBV5-4
j_call: TRBJ2-7
cdr3_aa: CASSKGGGRITDTEQYF
cdr3_nt: TGTGCCAGCAGCAAAGGAGGGGGGCGGATCACCGACACCGAGCAGTACTTC

d_call: -
clone_size: few
v_call: TRBV5-1
j_call: TRBJ1-4
cdr3_aa: CASSFHFGEEKLFF
cdr3_nt: TGCGCCAGCAGCTTCCACTTTGGGGAGGAAAAACTGTTTTTT

d_call: TRBD1
clone_size: -
v_call: TRBV7-3
j_call: TRBJ2-3
cdr3_aa: CASGQGAAKDTQYF
cdr3_nt: TGTGCCAGCGGCCAGGGGGCTGCAAAAGATACGCAGTATTTT

d_call: TRBD2
clone_size: once
v_call: TRBV25-1
j_call: TRBJ2-7
cdr3_aa: CASSATPGLAGGSYEQYF
cdr3_nt: TGTGCCAGCAGTGCCACACCGGGACTAGCGGGAGGCTCCTACGAGCAGTACTTC

d_call: -
clone_size: few
v_call: TRBV6-5
j_call: TRBJ1-1
cdr3_aa: CASSRKVAGEAFF
cdr3_nt: TGTGCCAGCAGTAGGAAGGTTGCCGGTGAAGCTTTCTTT

d_call: TRBD1
clone_size: -
v_call: TRBV30
j_call: TRBJ2-4
cdr3_aa: CAWSRTGDLAKNIQYF
cdr3_nt: TGTGCCTGGAGTCGGACAGGGGATTTGGCCAAAAACATTCAGTACTTC

d_call: -
clone_size: few
v_call: TRBV29-1
j_call: TRBJ1-1
cdr3_aa: CSVEGRMNTEAFF
cdr3_nt: TGCAGCGTTGAGGGCAGGATGAACACTGAAGCTTTCTTT

d_call: TRBD1
clone_size: -
v_call: TRBV4-3
j_call: TRBJ1-2
cdr3_aa: CASSRADRDGYTF
cdr3_nt: TGCGCCAGCAGCCGGGCCGACAGGGACGGCTACACCTTC

d_call: -
clone_size: -
v_call: TRBV5-1
j_call: TRBJ2-1
cdr3_aa: CASSLAITEQFF
cdr3_nt: TGCGCCAGCAGCTTGGCCATAACGGAGCAGTTCTTC

d_call: TRBD2
clone_size: -
v_call: TRBV19
j_call: TRBJ2-6
cdr3_aa: CASSMRLAGSSGANVLTF
cdr3_nt: TGTGCCAGTAGTATGCGACTAGCGGGGTCCTCTGGGGCCAACGTCCTGACTTTC

d_call: -
clone_size: -
v_call: TRBV7-6
j_call: TRBJ1-1
cdr3_aa: CASSLFSEMNTEAFF
cdr3_nt: TGTGCCAGCAGCTTATTTTCGGAGATGAACACTGAAGCTTTCTTT

d_call: -
clone_size: few
v_call: TRBV29-1
j_call: TRBJ1-1
cdr3_aa: CSVADTRNTEAFF
cdr3_nt: TGCAGCGTGGCTGACACGCGGAACACTGAAGCTTTCTTT

d_call: TRBD2
clone_size: -
v_call: TRBV11-2
j_call: TRBJ2-2
cdr3_aa: CASSPPGLAANTGELFF
cdr3_nt: TGTGCCAGCAGCCCCCCCGGACTAGCGGCGAACACCGGGGAGCTGTTTTTT

d_call: TRBD1
clone_size: once
v_call: TRBV6-6
j_call: TRBJ2-7
cdr3_aa: CASSYSTPGQGYEQYF
cdr3_nt: TGTGCCAGCAGTTACTCGACCCCGGGACAGGGCTACGAGCAGTACTTC

d_call: -
clone_size: -
v_call: TRBV6-5
j_call: TRBJ1-2
cdr3_aa: CASSPRQAWDYGYTF
cdr3_nt: TGTGCCAGCAGCCCCCGCCAGGCTTGGGACTATGGCTACACCTTC

d_call: TRBD1
clone_size: -
v_call: TRBV2
j_call: TRBJ2-1
cdr3_aa: CASRTGGSYNEQFF
cdr3_nt: TGTGCCAGCAGGACAGGGGGCTCCTACAATGAGCAGTTCTTC

d_call: TRBD2
clone_size: -
v_call: TRBV9
j_call: TRBJ2-7
cdr3_aa: CASSVARLAGIYEQYF
cdr3_nt: TGTGCCAGCAGCGTAGCTCGGCTAGCGGGGATCTACGAGCAGTACTTC

d_call: -
clone_size: -
v_call: TRBV30
j_call: TRBJ2-1
cdr3_aa: CAWREGGSYNEQFF
cdr3_nt: TGTGCCTGGAGAGAGGGCGGCTCCTACAATGAGCAGTTCTTC

d_call: -
clone_size: -
v_call: TRBV19
j_call: TRBJ2-7
cdr3_aa: CASSIRGAELYEQYF
cdr3_nt: TGTGCCAGTAGTATTCGGGGAGCGGAGTTGTACGAGCAGTACTTC

d_call: -
clone_size: -
v_call: TRBV30
j_call: TRBJ2-7
cdr3_aa: CAWSVGDWGQYF
cdr3_nt: TGTGCCTGGAGTGTTGGGGATTGGGGGCAGTACTTC

d_call: -
clone_size: -
v_call: TRBV6-6
j_call: TRBJ1-1
cdr3_aa: CASTRDGNTEAFF
cdr3_nt: TGTGCCAGCACCCGAGACGGGAACACTGAAGCTTTCTTT